The rows below give T cell receptor beta chains drawn from one sample of a study of blood T cell repertoires in COVID-19. Some clones are missing from TCRdb's copy, which holds only in-frame ones; the method was immunoSEQ multiplex PCR. The sample holds about 180,000 clones, 88% seen once. The sequenced sample consisted of peripheral blood. These receptors were taken from a woman aged 25 to 39 with acute or convalescent COVID-19. The CDR3 runs from the conserved cysteine through the conserved F or W. Each record gives: CDR3 protein, CDR3 DNA, clone size, J gene, V gene, D gene. A D gene is named only where the DNA matches it firmly. Part of the rows lack a size; the others show once, few, many or a class for expanded clones.

CDR3aa: CASSAGQGRADGYTF
CDR3nt: TGTGCCAGCAGTGCCGGACAGGGGCGGGCCGATGGCTACACCTTC
abundance: -
j_gene: TRBJ1-2
v_gene: TRBV27
d_gene: TRBD1

CDR3aa: CASSPMTATYEQYF
CDR3nt: TGTGCCAGCTCACCCATGACAGCAACCTACGAGCAGTACTTC
abundance: once
j_gene: TRBJ2-7
v_gene: TRBV18
d_gene: -

CDR3aa: CATSRSGTPNEKLFF
CDR3nt: TGTGCCACCAGCAGGTCCGGGACACCTAATGAAAAACTGTTTTTT
abundance: -
j_gene: TRBJ1-4
v_gene: TRBV15
d_gene: -

CDR3aa: CASSFSDIYGYTF
CDR3nt: TGTGCCAGCAGCTTTAGTGACATCTATGGCTACACCTTC
abundance: -
j_gene: TRBJ1-2
v_gene: TRBV7-2
d_gene: -

CDR3aa: CAWRLAGLNEQFF
CDR3nt: TGTGCCTGGCGACTAGCGGGACTGAATGAGCAGTTCTTC
abundance: -
j_gene: TRBJ2-1
v_gene: TRBV30
d_gene: TRBD2

CDR3aa: CASSEGEGLYEQYF
CDR3nt: TGTGCCAGCAGCGAGGGGGAGGGCCTTTACGAGCAGTACTTC
abundance: -
j_gene: TRBJ2-7
v_gene: TRBV9
d_gene: -

CDR3aa: CASSSLTGYTGELFF
CDR3nt: TGTGCCAGCAGTTCTTTAACAGGGTACACCGGGGAGCTGTTTTTT
abundance: -
j_gene: TRBJ2-2
v_gene: TRBV6-5
d_gene: -

CDR3aa: CASSPTTGRWEKLFF
CDR3nt: TGTGCCAGCTCACCTACGACAGGGCGGTGGGAAAAACTGTTTTTT
abundance: -
j_gene: TRBJ1-4
v_gene: TRBV18
d_gene: TRBD1

CDR3aa: CASSEGPTLYF
CDR3nt: TGTGCCAGCAGTGAAGGCCCTACCCTGTACTTC
abundance: -
j_gene: TRBJ2-4
v_gene: TRBV6-1
d_gene: -

CDR3aa: CASSLRAGVEQYF
CDR3nt: TGTGCCAGCAGCTTAAGAGCGGGAGTCGAGCAGTACTTC
abundance: -
j_gene: TRBJ2-7
v_gene: TRBV7-2
d_gene: TRBD2

CDR3aa: CASGRAGGREQFF
CDR3nt: TGTGCCAGCGGTCGAGCGGGGGGTCGGGAGCAGTTCTTC
abundance: few
j_gene: TRBJ2-1
v_gene: TRBV7-8
d_gene: TRBD2

CDR3aa: CASSYGQGWAEQYF
CDR3nt: TGCGCCAGCAGCTATGGACAGGGGTGGGCCGAGCAGTACTTC
abundance: -
j_gene: TRBJ2-7
v_gene: TRBV5-1
d_gene: TRBD1

CDR3aa: CAISRTQDPNTEAFF
CDR3nt: TGTGCCATCTCCCGAACACAGGACCCGAACACTGAAGCTTTCTTT
abundance: -
j_gene: TRBJ1-1
v_gene: TRBV10-3
d_gene: -

CDR3aa: CASNFGTGNTEAFF
CDR3nt: TGTGCCAGCAACTTTGGGACAGGGAACACTGAAGCTTTCTTT
abundance: once
j_gene: TRBJ1-1
v_gene: TRBV5-8
d_gene: TRBD1

CDR3aa: CASSKEGETQYF
CDR3nt: TGTGCCAGCAGCAAAGAGGGGGAGACCCAGTACTTC
abundance: -
j_gene: TRBJ2-5
v_gene: TRBV21-1
d_gene: -

CDR3aa: CASSLDILAAGADTQYF
CDR3nt: TGCGCCAGCAGCTTGGATATTCTAGCGGCGGGGGCAGATACGCAGTATTTT
abundance: -
j_gene: TRBJ2-3
v_gene: TRBV5-1
d_gene: TRBD2

CDR3aa: CASSATGTIPHEQYF
CDR3nt: TGCGCCAGCAGCGCGACCGGGACAATCCCCCACGAGCAGTACTTC
abundance: -
j_gene: TRBJ2-7
v_gene: TRBV5-1
d_gene: -

CDR3aa: CASSLIPDRGRGYTF
CDR3nt: TGCGCCAGCAGCTTGATTCCTGACAGGGGGCGAGGCTACACCTTC
abundance: -
j_gene: TRBJ1-2
v_gene: TRBV5-1
d_gene: TRBD1

CDR3aa: CATSRNKNTEAFF
CDR3nt: TGTGCCACCAGCAGAAACAAGAACACTGAAGCTTTCTTT
abundance: few
j_gene: TRBJ1-1
v_gene: TRBV15
d_gene: -

CDR3aa: CASSPGQTGELFF
CDR3nt: TGTGCCAGCAGCCCGGGACAGACCGGGGAGCTGTTTTTT
abundance: -
j_gene: TRBJ2-2
v_gene: TRBV11-3
d_gene: TRBD1

CDR3aa: CSVVIQGLRRPAPLHF
CDR3nt: TGCAGCGTGGTTATACAGGGGCTCAGGCGGCCGGCACCCCTCCACTTT
abundance: -
j_gene: TRBJ1-6
v_gene: TRBV29-1
d_gene: TRBD1

CDR3aa: CASSSPRARGEETQYF
CDR3nt: TGTGCCAGCAGCTCACCCCGGGCCAGGGGGGAAGAGACCCAGTACTTC
abundance: -
j_gene: TRBJ2-5
v_gene: TRBV28
d_gene: -

CDR3aa: CAISGLAGVANEQFF
CDR3nt: TGTGCCATCAGTGGCCTAGCGGGAGTAGCTAATGAGCAGTTCTTC
abundance: -
j_gene: TRBJ2-1
v_gene: TRBV10-3
d_gene: TRBD2

CDR3aa: CASTRPGTAEAFF
CDR3nt: TGTGCCAGCACCCGACCCGGGACAGCTGAAGCTTTCTTT
abundance: many
j_gene: TRBJ1-1
v_gene: TRBV27
d_gene: TRBD1

CDR3aa: CASSSTGGANTGELFF
CDR3nt: TGTGCCAGCAGTTCGACAGGGGGCGCGAACACCGGGGAGCTGTTTTTT
abundance: -
j_gene: TRBJ2-2
v_gene: TRBV6-5
d_gene: TRBD1

CDR3aa: CASSLISRGTEAFF
CDR3nt: TGTGCCAGCAGCTTAATTTCAAGGGGGACTGAAGCTTTCTTT
abundance: -
j_gene: TRBJ1-1
v_gene: TRBV7-2
d_gene: -

CDR3aa: CATDSSYEQYF
CDR3nt: TGTGCCACGGACAGTTCCTACGAGCAGTACTTC
abundance: -
j_gene: TRBJ2-7
v_gene: TRBV28
d_gene: -

CDR3aa: CAGSTERSYNEQFF
CDR3nt: TGTGCCGGATCTACGGAACGGAGTTACAATGAGCAGTTCTTC
abundance: -
j_gene: TRBJ2-1
v_gene: TRBV7-9
d_gene: -

CDR3aa: CASSLRHGTYYEQYF
CDR3nt: TGTGCCAGCTCACTTAGGCACGGGACATACTACGAGCAGTACTTC
abundance: once
j_gene: TRBJ2-7
v_gene: TRBV18
d_gene: -

CDR3aa: CASSLSRQGGEKLFF
CDR3nt: TGTGCCAGCAGTTTATCTCGACAGGGTGGGGAAAAACTGTTTTTT
abundance: -
j_gene: TRBJ1-4
v_gene: TRBV27
d_gene: TRBD1

CDR3aa: CSVDDIAGGTDTQYF
CDR3nt: TGCAGCGTTGACGATATAGCGGGAGGGACAGATACGCAGTATTTT
abundance: -
j_gene: TRBJ2-3
v_gene: TRBV29-1
d_gene: TRBD2

CDR3aa: CASSSPGVREWDYTF
CDR3nt: TGTGCCAGCAGTTCCCCGGGTGTCCGGGAATGGGACTACACCTTC
abundance: -
j_gene: TRBJ1-2
v_gene: TRBV6-5
d_gene: -

CDR3aa: CASSAIPQGAYNEQFF
CDR3nt: TGTGCCAGCAGCGCCATACCCCAGGGGGCGTACAATGAGCAGTTCTTC
abundance: -
j_gene: TRBJ2-1
v_gene: TRBV9
d_gene: TRBD1

CDR3aa: CASKEDSEQFF
CDR3nt: TGCGCCAGCAAGGAGGACAGTGAGCAGTTCTTC
abundance: -
j_gene: TRBJ2-1
v_gene: TRBV5-1
d_gene: -

CDR3aa: CASSPGTTTRGETQYF
CDR3nt: TGTGCCAGTTCCCCGGGGACAACAACCCGGGGAGAGACCCAGTACTTC
abundance: -
j_gene: TRBJ2-5
v_gene: TRBV19
d_gene: -

CDR3aa: CASSELVYVRSYNSPLHF
CDR3nt: TGTGCCAGCAGTGAATTGGTTTATGTACGGTCCTATAATTCACCCCTCCACTTT
abundance: -
j_gene: TRBJ1-6
v_gene: TRBV6-1
d_gene: -